These T cell receptor beta chains were read from a single sample in a study of OX40 agonist ivuxolimab in advanced cancers. TCRdb keeps only in-frame clones here, not all; method: immunoSEQ multiplex PCR. The table records some 86,000 clones, more than 85% of them present only once. The sample in question was CD4+ or CD8+ T cells sorted from blood, obtained in a trial of the OX40 agonist ivuxolimab. The receptors stem from an adult with an advanced solid tumor such as melanoma, head and neck, liver or kidney cancer. Each CDR3 is given with its conserved first and last residue. The order of the fields is D gene, V gene, J gene, clone size, CDR3 DNA, CDR3 protein. A D gene is named only where the DNA matches it firmly. Size is omitted from some rows. Given values are once, few, many or a class for expanded clones.

-,TRBV9,TRBJ2-7,-,-,CASSVGGGSPYVYF
TRBD1,TRBV6-1,TRBJ2-2,-,TGTGCCACAAACAGGGGGTACTACACCGGGGAGCTGTTTTTT,CATNRGYYTGELFF
TRBD2,TRBV19,TRBJ2-7,-,TGTGCCAGTAGTATCGCGGGAGTGGTCCACGAGCAGTACTTC,CASSIAGVVHEQYF
TRBD2,TRBV11-2,TRBJ2-2,-,TGTGCCAGCAGCCTGGGACTAGCGGGCACCGGGGAGCTGTTTTTT,CASSLGLAGTGELFF
TRBD2,TRBV4-2,TRBJ2-3,-,TGTGCCAGCAGCCAAGATGGACGCGGGAGGGGTACAGATACGCAGTATTTT,CASSQDGRGRGTDTQYF
TRBD1,TRBV19,TRBJ1-1,medium-sized,TGTGCCAGCTCGGGACAGCTGAACACTGAAGCTTTCTTT,CASSGQLNTEAFF
-,TRBV15,TRBJ2-1,-,TGTGCCACCAGCAGAGATCCCGGTACAGTTGAGCAGTTCTTC,CATSRDPGTVEQFF
-,TRBV10-2,TRBJ1-2,-,TGCGCCAGCAGTGAAAGAGGACAGATGGAGAACTATGGCTACACCTTC,CASSERGQMENYGYTF
TRBD1,TRBV30,TRBJ2-4,-,TGTGCCTGGAGGACAGGGGGAAAAAACATTCAGTACTTC,CAWRTGGKNIQYF
-,TRBV11-2,TRBJ2-7,-,TGTGCCAGCAGACCCGGGACACCATCCTACGAGCAGTACTTC,CASRPGTPSYEQYF
TRBD2,TRBV6-6,TRBJ2-7,-,TGTGCCAGCAGTTGGGGACTAGCGGGCACCTACGAGCAGTACTTC,CASSWGLAGTYEQYF
TRBD1,TRBV15,TRBJ2-3,-,TGTGCCACCAGCAGAGATCTTGGGACAGGGTCGGGCCCAGATACGCAGTATTTT,CATSRDLGTGSGPDTQYF
TRBD1,TRBV29-1,TRBJ1-1,-,TGCAGCGTGGACAGGGAAAACACTGAAGCTTTCTTT,CSVDRENTEAFF
-,TRBV4-2,TRBJ2-7,-,TGTGCCAGCAGCCAAGAGGCTTGGGGGAGCTCCAACGAGCAGTACTTC,CASSQEAWGSSNEQYF
-,TRBV20-1,TRBJ2-3,once,TGCAGTGCTAGAGACTACGATACGCAGTATTTT,CSARDYDTQYF
-,TRBV28,TRBJ2-3,once,TGTGCCAGCAGCCGTACTGGCGCAGATACGCAGTATTTT,CASSRTGADTQYF
TRBD1,TRBV2,TRBJ1-5,-,TGTGCCAGCAGTGCCGACAGGGGAGTCGATCAGCCCCAGCATTTT,CASSADRGVDQPQHF
TRBD2,TRBV2,TRBJ2-1,few,TGTGCCAGCAGTGAAGCGAAGGGACTAGCAGGGGAGCAGTTCTTC,CASSEAKGLAGEQFF
-,TRBV2,TRBJ1-2,-,TGTGCCAGCAGTTCCGTCCCCGGGACACCGGCGGGCTACACCTTC,CASSSVPGTPAGYTF
-,TRBV5-4,TRBJ2-1,-,TGTGCCAGCAGCTTAAGACAGGTCAATGAGCAGTTCTTC,CASSLRQVNEQFF
-,TRBV7-9,TRBJ1-2,-,TGTGCCAGCAGCTTAGACCGGGTCTATGGCTACACCTTC,CASSLDRVYGYTF
TRBD1,TRBV6-5,TRBJ1-1,-,TGTGCCAGCAAGGCGGGCAGGGGGCTTGGGACTGAAGCTTTCTTT,CASKAGRGLGTEAFF
TRBD1,TRBV19,TRBJ1-4,-,TGTGCCAGTACCCTGGATCCAGGGGGTGCATTAAATGAAAAACTGTTTTTT,CASTLDPGGALNEKLFF
-,TRBV7-9,TRBJ1-2,once,TGTGCCAGCAGCTTTAGACCGACCGGAATAAAAGACAGCTATGGCTACACCTTC,CASSFRPTGIKDSYGYTF
-,TRBV19,TRBJ1-2,-,TGTGCCAGCAGACAATCGGACAGCAACCCCTATGGCTACACCTTC,CASRQSDSNPYGYTF
TRBD1,TRBV18,TRBJ1-4,-,TGTGCCAGCTCACAAGGACAGGTAGTTAATGAAAAACTGTTTTTT,CASSQGQVVNEKLFF
-,TRBV19,TRBJ2-5,-,TGTGCCAGTAGATCCAGGGCGCAAGAGACCCAGTACTTC,CASRSRAQETQYF
-,TRBV27,TRBJ2-5,-,TGTGCCAGCAGTTTACTGGGCTGGCAAGAGACCCAGTACTTC,CASSLLGWQETQYF
-,TRBV5-4,TRBJ2-2,-,TGTGCCAGCAGCTTGGCCCCCACCGGGGAGCTGTTTTTT,CASSLAPTGELFF
-,TRBV19,TRBJ2-2,once,TGTGCCAGTAGTATTGGACTATTGAACACCGGGGAGCTGTTTTTT,CASSIGLLNTGELFF
TRBD2,TRBV30,TRBJ2-7,once,TGTGCCTGGAGCATCGGGGAGGGCGAGCAGTACTTC,CAWSIGEGEQYF
-,TRBV28,TRBJ2-2,-,TGTGCCAGCACTCCCAACGTAGGGGAGCTGTTTTTT,CASTPNVGELFF
TRBD1,TRBV5-1,TRBJ2-7,-,TGCGCCAGCAGCCCGGGGACAGATAACTACGAGCAGTACTTC,CASSPGTDNYEQYF
TRBD1,TRBV7-9,TRBJ1-3,-,TGTGCCAGCAGCTCGACTGACAGGGCGCGAGGAAACACCATATATTTT,CASSSTDRARGNTIYF
-,TRBV9,TRBJ2-1,-,TGTGCCAGCAGCCTCTCCCCTGTAGCGCTCAATGAGCAGTTCTTC,CASSLSPVALNEQFF
-,TRBV18,TRBJ2-4,once,TGTGCCAGCTCACCTTTGACACCGGGGGCCAAAAACATTCAGTACTTC,CASSPLTPGAKNIQYF
-,TRBV6-1,TRBJ1-6,once,TGTGCCAGCAGGGAGGAGAGTAATTCACCCCTCCACTTT,CASREESNSPLHF
TRBD2,TRBV2,TRBJ2-2,-,TGTGCCAGCAGTTCGGGGGGAGGGACCGGGGAGCTGTTTTTT,CASSSGGGTGELFF
TRBD1,TRBV5-1,TRBJ2-1,-,TGCGCCAGCAGCTTGGGGGACAGTGGGAATGAGCAGTTCTTC,CASSLGDSGNEQFF
-,TRBV20-1,TRBJ2-2,once,TGCAGTGCCCCGGTTACCGGGGAGCTGTTTTTT,CSAPVTGELFF
-,TRBV9,TRBJ2-1,-,TGTGCCAGCAGCGTAGGGCAAACTACCCATCTTTCCTACAATGAGCAGTTCTTC,CASSVGQTTHLSYNEQFF
-,TRBV7-8,TRBJ2-7,-,TGTGCCAGCAGCTTAGGTGGCAGGGCGCTATCCTACGAGCAGTACTTC,CASSLGGRALSYEQYF
TRBD2,TRBV28,TRBJ2-1,-,TGTGCCAGCAGTAGTCCCGGGACTAGCGGGAGTTCTGAGCAGTTCTTC,CASSSPGTSGSSEQFF
-,TRBV28,TRBJ2-1,-,TGTGCCAGCACCCTACCGACAGTTTACAATGAGCAGTTCTTC,CASTLPTVYNEQFF
-,TRBV5-4,TRBJ1-2,-,TGTGCCAGCAGTCCCACGGCTGAGTTTGGCTACACCTTC,CASSPTAEFGYTF
TRBD1,TRBV12-5,TRBJ1-1,once,TGTGCTAGTGGGGGGGACAGGGAGGATGAAGCTTTCTTT,CASGGDREDEAFF
-,TRBV25-1,TRBJ1-5,-,TGTGCCAGCAGTGATCGGGCAGGACATAATCAGCCCCAGCATTTT,CASSDRAGHNQPQHF
-,TRBV7-9,TRBJ2-2,-,TGTGCCAGCAGGTCCGGGACAAACACCGGGGAGCTGTTTTTT,CASRSGTNTGELFF
TRBD1,TRBV14,TRBJ2-5,-,TGTGCCAGCAGCCCCCGACAGGGCCGAAGGGAGACCCAGTACTTC,CASSPRQGRRETQYF
-,TRBV20-1,TRBJ2-7,-,TGCAGTGCAGGAACTAGTGGGCAGTACTTC,CSAGTSGQYF
TRBD2,TRBV5-1,TRBJ2-1,-,TGCGCCAGCAGCTTTTCCGGGACTAGCGGGATCCGAAGCTCCTACAATGAGCAGTTCTTC,CASSFSGTSGIRSSYNEQFF
-,TRBV2,TRBJ2-5,-,TGTGCCAGCAGTGAAGTCGGGGGAGTGGAGACCCAGTACTTC,CASSEVGGVETQYF
TRBD2,TRBV30,TRBJ2-2,-,TGTGCCTGGGCTAAACCCCTACTAGCGGGAGGCCGGAACACCGGGGAGCTGTTTTTT,CAWAKPLLAGGRNTGELFF
TRBD2,TRBV19,TRBJ2-1,once,TGTGCCAGTAGTAGAGGGACTAGCGGGAGCTGGGAGCAGTTCTTC,CASSRGTSGSWEQFF